The present entry profiles one T cell receptor beta chain with its context. Its antigen is still unknown. V was cut by 4 bases and J by 7 bases, with 12 bases left in between. Per germline, CDR1 SGHTS and CDR2 YDEGEE. The CDR3 consists of 12 residues. This specimen comes from a study of shared clonotypes between healthy human individuals. Study findings and constraints: Compared with memory subsets, naive subsets generally had larger estimated richness. With four donors compared, approximately 5% of naive CD4 clonotypes were shared.

In replicate PCRs of sorted subsets, approximately 210 ng DNA, about 29,000 T cell genomes, was used. Source study methods: From ImmunoSEQ came sequences covering only the junction and carrying no quality scores, so filtering differed. This table comes from immunoSEQ multiplex PCR, and its TCRdb copy is limited to in-frame clones, with some not included. V and J calls and clone size are those listed in that table; D and trimming were worked out from the DNA. This sample carries roughly 1,500,000 clones, around 98.5% of them seen once, and the ten largest clones take roughly 0.35%. This rearrangement joins TRBV5-8 to TRBJ2-7; D possibly uses TRBD1 or TRBD2 (6 bases each). The sequenced sample consisted of naive CD4+ T cells sorted from blood. The subset here: CD45RA+ positively selected. This receptor was obtained from a young man in good health. The CDR3 here is CASSPRGQEQYF. The CDR3 nucleotides read TGTGCCAGCAGCCCACGGGGGCAGGAGCAGTACTTC.